This TCR beta chain was sequenced for a study of T and B cells in COVID-19 patients. Points from the study as a whole: Symptomatic-phase blood samples from mildly ill patients and early samples from severe cases were scarce.

From blood, roughly 250-500 ng of genomic DNA served as TRB template. V dropped 9 bases and J dropped 1; count of bases not matched to a gene: 6. The CDR3 is 15 residues long. Germline-derived CDR1 and CDR2 are LNHDA and SQIVND (reference sequence). The table lists this clonotype with a few counts. As yet, its antigen is unknown. TRB rearrangements were amplified by multiplex PCR with BIOMED2 TRB-A/B primers. TCRdb fed the multiplex PCR reads into MiXCR, producing one record per CDR3 protein. The repertoire holds about 8,900 distinct CDR3 sequences, about 36% seen once, with 53% in the top ten. Sequenced sample: blood. This TCR was recovered from a human donor with active COVID-19. This chain joins TRBV19 and TRBJ1-1, with 12 bases fitting TRBD1. CDR3: CASAGQGARNTEAFF. CDR3 nucleotides: TGTGCCAGCGCGGGACAGGGGGCCCGGAACACTGAAGCTTTCTTT.